This T cell receptor (beta chain) was found in a study of blood T cell repertoires in COVID-19. In the study overall: PBMCs, B-cell-depleted T cells, or T cells provided the cDNA or gDNA that made up the material.

The CDR3 totals 16 residues. Germline V CDR1 and CDR2: SGHRS, YFSETQ. Trimming cost V 3 bases and J 0 bases, with 10 bases left between them. TCRdb keeps only in-frame clones here, not all; method: immunoSEQ multiplex PCR. The sample carries 360,000 or so clones, around 92% recorded once. There are a few counts of this clone. The sequence derives from a woman in her 30s who had recovered from COVID-19. Sequencing was performed on PBMCs or T cells enriched from blood (not recorded which). The chain joins TRBV5-1 to TRBJ2-6; tentatively, D is TRBD1 (6 bases). The CDR3 sequence: CASSSTGYSGANVLTF. Written as DNA, the CDR3 is TGCGCCAGCAGCTCGACAGGTTACTCTGGGGCCAACGTCCTGACTTTC.